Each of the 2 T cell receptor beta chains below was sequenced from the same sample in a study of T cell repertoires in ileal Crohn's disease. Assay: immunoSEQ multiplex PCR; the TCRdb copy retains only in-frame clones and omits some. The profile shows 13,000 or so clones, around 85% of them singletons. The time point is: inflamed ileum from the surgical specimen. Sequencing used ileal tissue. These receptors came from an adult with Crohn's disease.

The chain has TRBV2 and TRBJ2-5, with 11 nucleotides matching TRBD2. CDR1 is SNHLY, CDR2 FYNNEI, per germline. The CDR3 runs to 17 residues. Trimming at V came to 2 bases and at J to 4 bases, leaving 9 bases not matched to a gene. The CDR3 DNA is TGTGCCAGCAGTGAACCAATTAGCGGGGGGGCGGTAGAGACCCAGTACTTC. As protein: CASSEPISGGAVETQYF.

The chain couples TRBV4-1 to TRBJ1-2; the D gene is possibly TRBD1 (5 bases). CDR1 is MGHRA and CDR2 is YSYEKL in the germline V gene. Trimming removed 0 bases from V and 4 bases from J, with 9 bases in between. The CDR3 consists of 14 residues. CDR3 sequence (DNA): TGCGCCAGCAGCCAAGACGACAGAGTCTATGGCTACACCTTC. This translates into CASSQDDRVYGYTF.